The TCR beta chain under discussion was sequenced for a study of cytomegalovirus exposure and HLA in healthy donors. The study's findings and limits: Sequencing probably produced one cluster of sequence variants that were highly shared. In a later analysis, V- and J-gene trimming of beta chains associated with a DCLRE1C missense variant, replicated independently. A prior analysis recorded that most TCR beta V segments were productive about 87% or about 30% of the time.

This PCR relied on a set of 60 Vbeta primers and 13 Jbeta primers. In the original analysis: It was a later analysis that counted tens of millions of unique TCR beta chains, of which around 11 million were shared. Assay: immunoSEQ multiplex PCR; the TCRdb copy retains only in-frame clones and omits some. V, J and clone size reflect that table, while D and trimming were determined from the DNA. Here the sample spans about 55,000 clones, approximately 80% being singletons. In the case of this clone: Its target is not known.

V was cut by 0 bases and J by 3 bases, with 5 bases left in between. The CDR3 length is 14 residues. CDR1 and CDR2 (germline): MRHNA, SNTAGT. The chain links TRBV6-4 to TRBJ2-2; D might be TRBD1 (5 bases). The sequence derives from a female donor in good health and CMV-seronegative. The sequencing input was PBMCs. CDR3 residues: CASSDSQDTGELFF. As DNA, the CDR3 is TGTGCCAGCAGTGACTCACAGGACACCGGGGAGCTGTTTTTT.